This is a list of T cell receptor beta chains from one sample in a study of blood T cell repertoires in COVID-19. The method was immunoSEQ multiplex PCR; TCRdb's version includes in-frame clones alone and lacks a portion of them. The sample contains approximately 190,000 clones, around 86% of which appear only once. Sequencing was performed on peripheral blood. Receptors originate from a woman aged 40 to 49 with acute or convalescent COVID-19. The CDR3 runs from the conserved cysteine through the conserved F or W. A D gene is named only where the DNA matches it firmly. Clone size is shown for a subset of rows, as once, few, many or a class of expanded clone.

j_call clone_size d_call v_call cdr3_nt cdr3_aa
TRBJ2-2 . TRBD1 TRBV5-5 TGTGCCAGCAGCCGGACAGGGGGCGACGAACACCGGGGAGCTGTTTTT CASSRTGGDEHRGAVF
TRBJ2-7 . . TRBV5-1 TGCGCCAGCAGCTTGGACCGGACTACCGACGAGCAGTACTTC CASSLDRTTDEQYF
TRBJ2-3 . . TRBV18 TGTGCCAGCTCACCGTCGGGACAACGCAACACAGATACGCAGTATTTT CASSPSGQRNTDTQYF
TRBJ2-4 . TRBD2 TRBV9 TGTGCCAGCAGCACACAACTAGCGGGAGGTAACATTCAGTACTTC CASSTQLAGGNIQYF
TRBJ1-6 . . TRBV28 TGTGCCACCACAGGCTTAGCTGGGTCACCCCTCCACTTT CATTGLAGSPLHF
TRBJ1-5 once TRBD1 TRBV27 TGTGCCAGCAGTTCGACAGGGGGGGCGAGCTGGAAGCCCCAGCATTTT CASSSTGGASWKPQHF
TRBJ1-4 . TRBD1 TRBV6-5 TGTGCCAGCAGAACGGGACAGGGTAGTGAAAAACTGTTTTTT CASRTGQGSEKLFF
TRBJ2-1 . . TRBV7-3 TGTGCCAGCAGCCAACCCCCCCTTAGTGAGCAGTTCTTC CASSQPPLSEQFF
TRBJ2-3 . . TRBV11-2 TGTGCCAGCAGCCCTAGCGGCACAGATACGCAGTATTTT CASSPSGTDTQYF
TRBJ2-7 once TRBD1 TRBV6-5 TGTGCCAGCAGTTACCAGGACAGGGATAACGAGCAGTACTTC CASSYQDRDNEQYF
TRBJ1-1 . . TRBV7-2 TGTGCCAGCAGCAATGCCCCGGCTGAAGCTTTCTTT CASSNAPAEAFF
TRBJ1-4 once TRBD1 TRBV3-1/TRBV3-2 TGTGCCAGCAGCCTGGGACAGGTGCTTAATGAAAAACTGTTTTTT CASSLGQVLNEKLFF
TRBJ1-1 . TRBD1 TRBV2 TGTGCCAGCAGCGGAGCAGACAGGGACCATCCAGCTTTCTTT CASSGADRDHPAFF
TRBJ2-7 . . TRBV15 TGTGCCACCAGCAGAGATCTCGGTCCTTACGAGCAGTACTTC CATSRDLGPYEQYF
TRBJ1-1 . TRBD1 TRBV18 TGTGCCAGCTCCGAGGGGGCGGCTGAAGCTTTCTTT CASSEGAAEAFF
TRBJ1-5 . . TRBV11-2 TGTGCCAGCAGCTTAGGAGGGGGAAAACAGCCCCAGCATTTT CASSLGGGKQPQHF
TRBJ1-1 . . TRBV10-3 TGTGCCATCAGTGGAGGGAACGGTGCTGGAACTGAAGCTTTCTTT CAISGGNGAGTEAFF
TRBJ2-5 . TRBD2 TRBV6-6 TGTGCCAGCTGTACTAGCGGGAGGGAAGAGACCCAGTACTTC CASCTSGREETQYF
TRBJ1-1 . . TRBV6-5 TGTGCCAGCAGGCCTGCGGTGATGGGCACTGAAGCTTTCTTT CASRPAVMGTEAFF
TRBJ1-2 . . TRBV28 TGTGCCAGCAGTTTAGAGGGGGACTATGGCTACACCTTC CASSLEGDYGYTF
TRBJ2-5 . TRBD2 TRBV9 TGTGCCAGCAGCGTAGGGGTAGCGGGAGTGGTCAAGACCCAGTACTTC CASSVGVAGVVKTQYF
TRBJ1-2 once . TRBV27 TGTGCCAGCCGGACAGTTTATGGCTACACCTTC CASRTVYGYTF
TRBJ2-1 . . TRBV7-7 TGTGCTAGCAGCTTAAGGGGATCCTCTGAGCAGTTCTTC CASSLRGSSEQFF